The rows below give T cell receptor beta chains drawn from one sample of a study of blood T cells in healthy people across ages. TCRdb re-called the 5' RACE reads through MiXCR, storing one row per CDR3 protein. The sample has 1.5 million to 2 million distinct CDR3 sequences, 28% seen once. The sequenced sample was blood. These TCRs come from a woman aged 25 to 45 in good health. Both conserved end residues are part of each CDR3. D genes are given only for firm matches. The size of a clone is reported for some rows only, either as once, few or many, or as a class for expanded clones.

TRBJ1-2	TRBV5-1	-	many	CASSFGGQSDGYTF	TGCGCCAGCAGCTTCGGAGGGCAGAGCGATGGCTACACCTTC
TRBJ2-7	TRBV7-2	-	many	CASSSTHSSSYEQYF	TGTGCCAGCAGCTCAACCCACTCGAGCTCCTACGAGCAGTACTTC
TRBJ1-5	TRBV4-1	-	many	CASSQVGRYSNQPQHF	TGCGCCAGCAGCCAGGTAGGACGGTATAGCAATCAGCCCCAGCATTTT
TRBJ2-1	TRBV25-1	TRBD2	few	CASRLAGGRGEQFF	TGTGCCAGCAGACTAGCGGGGGGGCGGGGTGAGCAGTTCTTC
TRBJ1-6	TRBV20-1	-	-	CSASPLGAADENSPLHF	TGCAGTGCTAGTCCTTTAGGGGCCGCGGATGAGAATTCACCCCTCCATTTT
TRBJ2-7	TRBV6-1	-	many	CASSSMGAGSNEQYF	TGTGCCAGCAGTTCCATGGGGGCAGGTTCCAACGAGCAGTACTTC
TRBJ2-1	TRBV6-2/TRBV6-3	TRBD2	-	CASSYLAGRAAQFF	TGTGCCAGCAGTTACTTGGCCGGGAGGGCCGCTCAGTTCTTC
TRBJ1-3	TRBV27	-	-	CASSLSRTFGQTGRVGGNTIYF	TGTGCCAGCAGTTTATCAAGGACATTCGGCCAGACAGGCCGTGTGGGGGGAAACACCATATATTTT
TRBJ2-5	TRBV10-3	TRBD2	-	CAISEMAGGETQYF	TGTGCCATCAGTGAAATGGCGGGAGGAGAGACCCAGTACTTC
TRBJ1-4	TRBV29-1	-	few	CSVEVAEREKLFF	TGCAGCGTTGAAGTCGCGGAAAGGGAAAAACTGTTTTTT
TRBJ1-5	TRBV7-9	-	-	CASSPIGGANHQPQHF	TGTGCCAGCAGCCCCATAGGGGGGGCGAATCATCAGCCCCAGCATTTT
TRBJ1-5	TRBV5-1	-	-	CASSLGGANNQPQHF	TGCGCCAGCAGTCTTGGGGGGGCCAACAATCAGCCCCAGCATTTT
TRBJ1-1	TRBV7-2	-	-	CASSLMTGRVNTEAFF	TGTGCCAGCAGCTTAATGACAGGCAGGGTGAACACTGAAGCTTTCTTT
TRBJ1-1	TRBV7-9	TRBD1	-	CASSFQGATFF	TGTGCCAGCAGCTTCCAGGGGGCAACTTTCTTT
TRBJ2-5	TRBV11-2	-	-	CASSLVRGGENEQYF	TGTGCCAGCAGCTTAGTAAGAGGGGGGGAGAATGAGCAGTACTTC
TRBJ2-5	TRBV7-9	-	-	CASSPVEGQETQYF	TGTGCCAGCAGCCCGGTAGAGGGGCAGGAGACCCAGTACTTC
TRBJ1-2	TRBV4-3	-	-	CASSQVGSRYGYTF	TGCGCCAGCAGCCAAGTGGGGTCAAGGTATGGCTACACCTTC
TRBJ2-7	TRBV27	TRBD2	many	CASSRLAGRYEQYF	TGTGCCAGCAGTAGGCTAGCGGGTCGATACGAGCAGTACTTC
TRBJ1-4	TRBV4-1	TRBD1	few	CASSPIGQGAATNEKLFF	TGCGCCAGCAGCCCTATCGGACAGGGGGCCGCAACTAATGAAAAACTGTTTTTT
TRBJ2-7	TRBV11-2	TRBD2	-	CASSPLRGRGYEQYF	TGTGCCAGCAGCCCACTTCGCGGGAGGGGCTACGAGCAGTACTTC
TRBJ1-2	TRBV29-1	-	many	CSVEGVSGYTF	TGCAGCGTTGAGGGGGTGAGTGGCTACACCTTC
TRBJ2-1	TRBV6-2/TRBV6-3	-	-	CANTPRSANNEQFF	TGTGCCAACACCCCGCGTAGCGCAAACAATGAGCAGTTCTTC
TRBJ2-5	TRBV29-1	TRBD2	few	CSATGRSGNEQYF	TGCAGCGCCACCGGGAGGTCAGGTAATGAGCAGTACTTC
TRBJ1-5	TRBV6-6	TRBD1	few	CASRPGQGFQPQHF	TGTGCCAGCAGGCCGGGACAGGGGTTTCAGCCCCAGCATTTT